The 26 T cell receptor beta chains in this list originate from one sample, sequenced in a study of beta chain features in type 1 diabetes. As every portion of the isolated RNA was reverse transcribed, the sequencing read expressed TCRB transcripts. This table comes from immunoSEQ multiplex PCR, and its TCRdb copy is limited to in-frame clones, with some not included. In the table there are 600,000 or so clones, roughly an eighth of which are singletons. These TCRs are of unknown antigen specificity. Study outcomes and limitations: Patients with Type 1 diabetes showed moderately but significantly shorter TCRB CDR3s in all four CD4+ subsets.

Sequenced sample: naive CD4+ T cells from blood. These receptors came from a man between 18 and 29 years old with type 1 diabetes.

In this sample, this clone turned up a few times. The chain carries TRBV7-9 and TRBJ2-6; no definite D call. The germline V gene has CDR1 SEHNR and CDR2 FQNEAQ (reference sequence). The CDR3 is made up of 16 amino acids. The germline V and J ends were trimmed by 1 base and 0 bases, with 7 bases remaining between them. DNA for the CDR3: TGTGCCAGCAGCTTAGTCGACACCTCTGGGGCCAACGTCCTGACTTTC. It specifies CASSLVDTSGANVLTF. Using reference TRBV7-9 and TRBJ2-6 for the parts outside the CDR3, the full variable domain is DTGVSQNPRHKITKRGQNVTFRCDPISEHNRLYWYRQTLGQGPEFLTYFQNEAQLEKSRLLSDRFSAERPKGSFSTLEIQRTEQGDSAMYLCASSLVDTSGANVLTFGAGSRLTVL.

This clone has just a few counts. The chain uses TRBV28 and TRBJ1-6, with unresolved D. Germline V gives CDR1 MDHEN, CDR2 SYDVKM. V lost 2 bases and J lost 5, with 13 bases in between. The CDR3 runs 16 residues. The CDR3 here is CASSLKGRIHNSPLHF. The CDR3 DNA is TGTGCCAGCAGTTTAAAGGGTCGGATCCATAATTCACCCCTCCACTTT.

V and J are TRBV14 and TRBJ1-5; no clear D. The ends were cut back, 1 base at V and 6 bases at J, with 7 bases in the middle. CDR1 is SGHDN, CDR2 FVKESK, per germline. CDR3 size: 13 residues. This CDR3 reads CASSQATGQPQHF. Here the CDR3 DNA reads TGTGCCAGCAGCCAAGCTACTGGTCAGCCCCAGCATTTT.

V is TRBV28 and J is TRBJ2-1; 14 bases align to TRBD2. The CDR3 loop spans 16 amino acids. J gave up 9 bases and V 8 bases, and 12 bases lay outside the gene matches. The germline CDR1 and CDR2 sequences are MDHEN and SYDVKM. The CDR3 coding sequence is TGTGCCAGCCACCGGACTAGCGGGGGGCGGGTGGCTGAGCAGTTCTTC. This encodes CASHRTSGGRVAEQFF.

The chain joins TRBV6-5 to TRBJ2-1; TRBD1 matches at 7 bases. V was clipped by 7 bases and J by 8 bases; unmatched bases: 8. The CDR3 contains 13 residues. Germline V gene sequence: CDR1 MNHEY, CDR2 SVGAGI. CDR3 protein: CASILGQSDEQFF. The DNA for the CDR3 is TGTGCCAGCATTCTGGGACAGTCAGATGAGCAGTTCTTC.

This clone was observed a single time. The chain employs TRBV4-3 and TRBJ1-6, with TRBD1 matching over 9 bases. CDR3 length equals 12 residues. The V gene's germline CDR1 is LGHNA and CDR2 YSLEER. Trimming removed 4 bases from V and 16 bases from J; junction bases left unmatched: 5. DNA of the CDR3: TGCGCCAGCAGCCGCACAGGGGGCCCTCTCCACTTT. Translation gives CASSRTGGPLHF.

This chain links TRBV7-2 with TRBJ1-3, with a possible D match to TRBD1 (6 bases). V dropped 5 bases and J dropped 1 base, with 15 bases sitting between them. Germline V CDR1 and CDR2: SGHTA, FQGNSA. The CDR3 loop spans 16 amino acids. The CDR3 nucleotides are TGTGCCAGCAGCGAACAGGGTTCGGAGTCTGGAAACACCATATATTTT. Its protein is CASSEQGSESGNTIYF.

This clone has a handful of counts. The sample contains more than one DNA sequence encoding this CDR3. The V call is TRBV30, the J call TRBJ2-5, with D hard to call. The germline CDR1 and CDR2 sequences are GTSNPN and SVGIG (reference sequence). V lost 0 bases to trimming and J lost 1 base, with 6 bases between them. The CDR3 covers 13 residues. The CDR3 bases are TGTGCCTGGAGTGTACAAACCCAAGAGACCCAGTACTTC. Its protein product is CAWSVQTQETQYF. Combining the CDR3 with reference TRBV30 and TRBJ2-5 gives the whole variable domain SQTIHQWPATLVQPVGSPLSLECTVEGTSNPNLYWYRQAAGRGLQLLFYSVGIGQISSEVPQNLSASRPQDRQFILSSKKLLLSDSGFYLCAWSVQTQETQYFGPGTRLLVL.

The chain couples TRBV5-6 to TRBJ1-5; tentative D call: TRBD1 (5 bases). The V end was cut by 4 bases, the J end by 9 bases, with 20 bases between. The length of the CDR3 is 15 residues. From germline, CDR1 is SGHDT and CDR2 YYEEEE. CDR3 nucleotide sequence: TGTGCCAGCAGCCTGTATAGCAGGGACGGTGCGCCCCAGCATTTT. Protein sequence: CASSLYSRDGAPQHF.

This clone turned up a few times. This sequence joins TRBV19 and TRBJ2-2, with 8 nucleotides matching TRBD1. Germline assignment: CDR1 LNHDA and CDR2 SQIVND (reference sequence). J lost 5 bases, V lost 5 bases, and 4 bases had no gene match. CDR3 length: 14 residues. In DNA, the CDR3 is TGTGCCAGTAGTTATGGGACAGGTACCGGGGAGCTGTTTTTT. This encodes CASSYGTGTGELFF.

On this clone itself: In the same sample, other DNA sequences code for this CDR3. This chain links TRBV20-1 with TRBJ1-4, with no clear D. V was pared by 6 bases and J by 0 bases, with 2 bases between. The CDR3 contains 11 residues. The germline gives CDR1 DFQATT, CDR2 SNEGSKA (reference sequence). The CDR3 DNA reads as TGCAGTGCGGCAACTAATGAAAAACTGTTTTTT. As protein: CSAATNEKLFF.

This clone has more than one count but fewer than ten. This chain uses TRBV9 with TRBJ2-2, with D unresolved. The germline V and J ends were trimmed by 2 bases and 0 bases, with 5 bases remaining between them. CDR3 length: 14 residues. Germline V lookup: CDR1 SGDLS, CDR2 YYNGEE. CDR3 sequence reads: CASSVFANTGELFF. The CDR3 coding sequence is TGTGCCAGCAGCGTTTTCGCGAACACCGGGGAGCTGTTTTTT.

This clone appeared a few times. Other DNA sequences in this sample translate to the same CDR3. The chain links TRBV5-1 to TRBJ2-1, with 11 bases aligning to TRBD2. Germline V gene sequence: CDR1 SGHRS, CDR2 YFSETQ. J was trimmed by 4 bases and V by 2 bases; bases with no gene match: 2. The CDR3 loop spans 15 amino acids. The CDR3 DNA reads TGCGCCAGCAGCTTACGACTAGCGGGATACAATGAGCAGTTCTTC. Translation: CASSLRLAGYNEQFF. The full variable domain, rest sourced from reference TRBV5-1 and TRBJ2-1, is KAGVTQTPRYLIKTRGQQVTLSCSPISGHRSVSWYQQTPGQGLQFLFEYFSETQRNKGNFPGRFSGRQFSNSRSEMNVSTLELGDSALYLCASSLRLAGYNEQFFGPGTRLTVL.

This sequence joins TRBV6-5 and TRBJ2-5; a possible D gene is TRBD1 (6 bases). CDR1 and CDR2 from the germline V gene are MNHEY and SVGAGI. This CDR3 contains 15 residues. Trimming removed 5 bases from V and 5 bases from J, with 18 bases in between. CDR3 loop: CASSGLNRALETQYF. The CDR3 nucleotides are TGTGCCAGCAGTGGATTGAACAGGGCACTCGAGACCCAGTACTTC.

This clone was observed a few times. Its ends do not fully match the called genes, so a read error is possible. This rearrangement joins TRBV11-2 to TRBJ2-6; D assignment may be TRBD1 or TRBD2 (6 bases each). The CDR3 spans 18 residues. The germline CDR1 and CDR2 sequences are SGHAT and FQNNGV. The CDR3 loop reads CASRLGGGGISGANVLTF. As DNA, the CDR3 is TGTGCCAGCAGATTAGGGGGAGGCGGCATCTCTGGGGCCAACGTCCTGACTTTC. The full variable domain, rest sourced from reference TRBV11-2 and TRBJ2-6, is EAGVAQSPRYKIIEKRQSVAFWCNPISGHATLYWYQQILGQGPKLLIQFQNNGVVDDSQLPKDRFSAERLKGVDSTLKIQPAKLEDSAVYLCASRLGGGGISGANVLTFGAGSRLTVL.

The chain couples TRBV7-2 to TRBJ1-2; D not resolved. Germline values: CDR1 SGHTA, CDR2 FQGNSA. V gave up 5 bases and J gave up 6 bases, with 19 bases separating them. CDR3 length equals 15 residues. CDR3 DNA: TGTGCCAGCAGCCACCGGACGCTAGGGAGGGATGGCTACACCTTC. Its translation: CASSHRTLGRDGYTF.

This clone was counted only a few times. This sequence joins TRBV6-5 and TRBJ1-2, with 7 nucleotides matching TRBD1. Losses at the gene ends were 6 bases for V and 8 bases for J; bases not matched to a gene: 12. The CDR3 contains 14 residues. The germline CDR1 and CDR2 sequences are MNHEY and SVGAGI. CDR3 region: CASRRDSLIGGYTF. As DNA, the CDR3 is TGTGCCAGCAGGCGGGACAGCCTCATCGGGGGCTACACCTTC.

V is TRBV30 and J is TRBJ1-4; D is uncertain. The CDR3 has 13 residues. CDR1 is GTSNPN and CDR2 is SVGIG in the germline V gene (reference sequence). Trimming cost V 0 bases and J 7 bases, with 9 bases left between them. In DNA form, the CDR3 reads TGTGCCTGGAGTGTAATCGGTGGTGAAAAACTGTTTTTT. Amino acid sequence: CAWSVIGGEKLFF.

This clone is a singleton in its sample. V usage is TRBV5-1 and J usage is TRBJ2-7; no clear D gene. The CDR3 totals 12 residues. The germline V gene has CDR1 SGHRS and CDR2 YFSETQ. Trimming removed 3 bases from V and 5 bases from J, with 9 bases in between. CDR3: CASSSAGHEQYF. In nucleotides, the CDR3 is TGCGCCAGCAGCTCTGCAGGACACGAGCAGTACTTC.

V is TRBV7-9 and J is TRBJ1-1; 7 bases fit TRBD1. V shed 4 bases, J shed 11 bases, and the junction held 7 bases outside the gene matches. This CDR3 has 12 amino acids. Germline V gives CDR1 SEHNR, CDR2 FQNEAQ (reference sequence). CDR3 DNA: TGTGCCAGCAGCTCACGGGACAGTATGGCTTTCTTT. This codes for CASSSRDSMAFF. Together with reference TRBV7-9 and TRBJ1-1, the CDR3 gives the full variable domain: DTGVSQNPRHKITKRGQNVTFRCDPISEHNRLYWYRQTLGQGPEFLTYFQNEAQLEKSRLLSDRFSAERPKGSFSTLEIQRTEQGDSAMYLCASSSRDSMAFFGQGTRLTVV.

The table lists this clone with a few counts. V usage is TRBV5-4 and J usage is TRBJ1-4; D not certain. The CDR3 runs 16 residues. V lost 3 bases to trimming and J lost 6 bases, with 18 bases between them. The germline CDR1 and CDR2 sequences are SGHNT and YYREEE (reference sequence). The CDR3 protein is CASSSGNGAPHEKLFF. DNA for the CDR3: TGTGCCAGCAGCTCCGGCAATGGAGCGCCTCATGAAAAACTGTTTTTT.

The chain combines TRBV5-1 with TRBJ2-3; D may be TRBD1 (6 bases). CDR1 and CDR2 (germline): SGHRS, YFSETQ. Deletions cut 5 bases from V and 4 bases from J, with 26 bases between. This CDR3 comprises 18 residues. The DNA for the CDR3 is TGCGCCAGCAGGAAGACAGGAAGCCTAGCTCTTGACCCAGATACGCAGTATTTT. Translation gives CASRKTGSLALDPDTQYF.

This chain joins TRBV18 and TRBJ1-3, with D tentatively TRBD1 (5 bases). The CDR3 sequence is 13 residues long. CDR1 KGHSH and CDR2 LQKENI come from the germline V gene. V was pared by 5 bases and J by 0 bases, with 5 bases between. CDR3 sequence reads: CASSGTSGNTIYF. In DNA form, the CDR3 reads TGTGCCAGCTCAGGGACCTCTGGAAACACCATATATTTT.

This chain uses TRBV6-1 with TRBJ2-7; 10 nucleotides line up with TRBD2. Germline lookup yields CDR1 MNHNS and CDR2 SASEGT. V dropped 6 bases and J dropped 5; count of bases not matched to a gene: 7. The CDR3 loop spans 14 amino acids. CDR3 DNA: TGTGCCAGCAGGAGCGGTAGCGGGGGGAACGAGCAGTACTTC. This sequence encodes CASRSGSGGNEQYF.

This clone was counted a few times. The chain carries TRBV30 and TRBJ1-5; 7 positions match TRBD1. CDR3 length equals 14 residues. Germline V gene sequence: CDR1 GTSNPN, CDR2 SVGIG (reference sequence). With V trimmed by 1 base and J by 7 bases, 7 bases remained unmatched. This chain's CDR3 is CAWSERQGWQPQHF. CDR3 nucleotides: TGTGCCTGGAGTGAGAGACAGGGTTGGCAGCCCCAGCATTTT.

Worth noting for this clone: The sample has other DNA sequences that encode this CDR3 too. The V and J genes are TRBV28 and TRBJ2-7, with D possibly TRBD2 on 7 matching bases. The CDR3 totals 15 residues. Germline lookup yields CDR1 MDHEN and CDR2 SYDVKM. Trimming shortened V by 3 bases and J by 0 bases, and 12 bases separated the two germline ends. The CDR3 sequence: CASSLVGGGSYEQYF. CDR3 coding DNA: TGTGCCAGCAGTTTGGTAGGGGGGGGCTCCTACGAGCAGTACTTC.